Below are 20 T cell receptor beta chains sequenced from a single sample in a study of vaccination and CD4 T cells after COVID-19. The Oncomine TCR Beta short-read assay was what sequenced the DNA obtained from cultured CD4+ T cells. TCRdb ran MiXCR on the PCR reads and lists one entry per CDR3 protein. The table records 9,500 to 14,000 distinct CDR3 sequences, 25% to 35% of them present only once. These receptors have no known antigen. Treatment in this sample: approximately 10-day PBMC culture with coronavirus spike peptide pools or control peptides (ViraFEST assay). Sequencing was performed on cultured CD4+ T cells from blood. These receptors all come from a human donor with COVID-19.

This clonotype was seen a few times. The chain employs TRBV7-9 and TRBJ1-6, with D maybe TRBD1 (5 bases). Germline CDR1 is SEHNR and CDR2 is FQNEAQ (reference sequence). The CDR3 is made up of 14 amino acids. Trimming shortened V by 5 bases and J by 10 bases, and 15 bases separated the two germline ends. CDR3 sequence (DNA): TGTGCCAGCAGCCACCGGGACGCGAGGTCACCCCTCCACTTT. Its protein is CASSHRDARSPLHF.

In its sample, this clonotype was seen a few times. V gene TRBV7-8 combines with J gene TRBJ2-1, with TRBD1 matching 7 bases. The CDR3 has 16 amino acids. V dropped 0 bases and J dropped 2; count of bases not matched to a gene: 4. The germline CDR1 and CDR2 sequences are SGHVS and FQNEAQ. CDR3 loop: CASSLARQGAYNEQFF. In DNA, the CDR3 is TGTGCCAGCAGCTTAGCGAGGCAGGGGGCCTACAATGAGCAGTTCTTC.

This clonotype came up a few times. The genes are TRBV30 and TRBJ2-2, with D maybe TRBD2 (6 bases). V gave up 3 bases and J gave up 2 bases, with 10 bases separating them. CDR1 and CDR2 (germline): GTSNPN, SVGIG (reference sequence). This CDR3 is built from 14 residues. The CDR3 DNA sequence: TGTGCCTGGAGGGGGGGAAAAAACACCGGGGAGCTGTTTTTT. Protein: CAWRGGKNTGELFF. The full variable domain, rest sourced from reference TRBV30 and TRBJ2-2, is SQTIHQWPATLVQPVGSPLSLECTVEGTSNPNLYWYRQAAGRGLQLLFYSVGIGQISSEVPQNLSASRPQDRQFILSSKKLLLSDSGFYLCAWRGGKNTGELFFGEGSRLTVL.

The chain joins TRBV5-1 to TRBJ2-5; D could derive from TRBD1 or TRBD2 (5 bases each). Germline V gives CDR1 SGHRS, CDR2 YFSETQ. The CDR3 is 13 amino acids. Trimming stripped 4 bases from V and 4 bases from J, with 11 bases between. The CDR3 nucleotides read TGCGCCAGCAGCGGGGGAGTTTTAGAGACCCAGTACTTC. Amino acid sequence: CASSGGVLETQYF.

This clonotype was found a few times. The chain joins TRBV29-1 to TRBJ2-3, with a tentative D call TRBD1 (6 bases). CDR1 is SQVTM, CDR2 ANQGSEA, per germline. The CDR3 is 14 amino acids. Deletions cut 5 bases from V and 1 base from J, with 13 bases between. The CDR3 protein is CSVQRTVGTDTQYF. DNA of the CDR3: TGCAGCGTTCAAAGGACAGTTGGCACAGATACGCAGTATTTT.

This clonotype was seen a few times. This chain connects TRBV11-3 to TRBJ2-5; D may match TRBD1 or TRBD2 (6 bases each). The V gene's germline CDR1 is SGHNT and CDR2 YENEEA. V was cut by 6 bases and J by 4 bases, with 21 bases left in between. There are 16 residues in the CDR3. CDR3 protein: CASSYNLGGGRETQYF. CDR3 sequence (DNA): TGTGCCAGCAGTTACAATTTGGGGGGCGGTCGAGAGACCCAGTACTTC.

V usage is TRBV6-5 and J usage is TRBJ2-2; TRBD1 aligns across 9 bases. Germline V gene sequence: CDR1 MNHEY, CDR2 SVGAGI. V shed 0 bases, J shed 6 bases, and the junction held 11 bases outside the gene matches. This CDR3 region has 18 residues. In nucleotides, the CDR3 is TGTGCCAGCAGTTACTCGAGGGGTGGACAGGGGATCTCCGGGGAGCTGTTTTTT. Amino acid sequence: CASSYSRGGQGISGELFF.

V and J are TRBV27 and TRBJ2-2; TRBD2 matches 15 bases. The V gene end was trimmed by 2 bases and the J gene end by 1 base; junction bases not matched to a gene: 2. Germline values: CDR1 MNHEY, CDR2 SMNVEV (reference sequence). CDR3 length: 18 residues. The DNA of the CDR3 is TGTGCCAGCAGTTTACCGGGACTAGCGGGGGGGAACACCGGGGAGCTGTTTTTT. Protein product: CASSLPGLAGGNTGELFF.

In its sample, this clonotype was seen once. The genes are TRBV9 and TRBJ1-2; 7 nucleotides line up with TRBD1. Germline V gene lookup returns CDR1 SGDLS and CDR2 YYNGEE. J was trimmed by 4 bases and V by 1 base; bases with no gene match: 13. The CDR3 covers 17 residues. CDR3 nucleotides: TGTGCCAGCAGCGTATCAGGGACAGCCCGGGCGGGCTATGGCTACACCTTC. Protein product: CASSVSGTARAGYGYTF.

CDR3 protein: CASSLVRRTGSGGYTF. The CDR3 DNA is TGTGCCAGCAGCTTAGTTCGTAGGACAGGGAGTGGTGGCTACACCTTC. This chain joins TRBV7-6 and TRBJ1-2; 8 positions match TRBD1. V lost 1 base, J lost 7 bases, and 11 bases stayed unmatched. Germline V gene sequence: CDR1 SGHVS, CDR2 FNYEAQ. The CDR3 is 16 residues long. The entire variable domain, with the rest obtained from reference TRBV7-6 and TRBJ1-2, is as follows: GAGVSQSPRYKVTKRGQDVALRCDPISGHVSLYWYRQALGQGPEFLTYFNYEAQQDKSGLPNDRFSAERPEGSISTLTIQRTEQRDSAMYRCASSLVRRTGSGGYTFGSGTRLTVV.

This rearrangement joins TRBV2 to TRBJ1-1; D perhaps matches TRBD1 (5 bases). V was cut by 6 bases and J by 2 bases, with 10 bases left in between. Germline assignment: CDR1 SNHLY and CDR2 FYNNEI. This CDR3 comprises 13 residues. CDR3 protein: CASRGDLNTEAFF. The DNA for the CDR3 is TGTGCCAGCAGGGGGGACTTAAACACTGAAGCTTTCTTT. The complete variable domain, with remaining parts taken from reference TRBV2 and TRBJ1-1, reads EPEVTQTPSHQVTQMGQEVILRCVPISNHLYFYWYRQILGQKVEFLVSFYNNEISEKSEIFDDQFSVERPDGSNFTLKIRSTKLEDSAMYFCASRGDLNTEAFFGQGTRLTVV.

CDR3 in DNA: TGCAGTGCTTTACAACCCGGGTCTTTGGGGGGAGATACGCAGTATTTT. It yields the protein CSALQPGSLGGDTQYF. The chain links TRBV20-1 to TRBJ2-3; D is perhaps TRBD2 (6 bases). Germline V CDR1 and CDR2: DFQATT, SNEGSKA (reference sequence). The CDR3 is 16 amino acids. The V gene lost 5 bases and the J gene lost 5 bases, with 23 bases spanning the gap.

This clonotype was seen a few times. The rearrangement links TRBV6-1 to TRBJ2-2; D is undetermined. V was trimmed by 6 bases and J by 4 bases, leaving 12 bases between them. CDR1 and CDR2 from the germline V gene are MNHNS and SASEGT. The CDR3 sequence is 14 residues long. CDR3 nucleotides: TGTGCCAGCAGCTCCCAGCTAAGCACCGGGGAGCTGTTTTTT. It yields the protein CASSSQLSTGELFF.

This clonotype was observed a few times. The V call is TRBV20-1, the J call TRBJ2-2; TRBD2 matches 7 bases. Per germline, CDR1 DFQATT and CDR2 SNEGSKA (reference sequence). The junction had 6 bases not matched to a gene; V was cut back by 3 bases and J by 2 bases. The CDR3 loop spans 15 amino acids. The CDR3 spells CSARGGLGNTGELFF. The CDR3 DNA follows: TGCAGTGCTAGGGGAGGGTTGGGTAACACCGGGGAGCTGTTTTTT.

This clonotype was seen a handful of times. The chain couples TRBV6-1 to TRBJ2-2; D gene uncertain. The CDR3 is 15 amino acids. The V gene's germline CDR1 is MNHNS and CDR2 SASEGT. Trimming cost V 6 bases and J 0 bases, with 11 bases left between them. The CDR3 loop is CASSPGRANTGELFF. The CDR3 DNA is TGTGCCAGCAGCCCCGGAAGAGCGAACACCGGGGAGCTGTTTTTT.

The chain recombines TRBV20-1 with TRBJ2-2, with a possible D match to TRBD1 (6 bases). The germline V gene has CDR1 DFQATT and CDR2 SNEGSKA (reference sequence). V lost 4 bases and J lost 3, with 12 bases in between. CDR3 length equals 14 residues. DNA for the CDR3: TGCAGTGCTACTCCGGGACACTACACCGGGGAGCTGTTTTTT. It yields the protein CSATPGHYTGELFF.

This clonotype came up a few times. This chain uses TRBV20-1 with TRBJ2-5, with no clear D. V lost 6 bases and J lost 4, with 12 bases in between. CDR1 and CDR2 from the germline V gene are DFQATT and SNEGSKA (reference sequence). The CDR3 runs 12 residues. CDR3 coding DNA: TGCAGTGCCCCGGGTGGGCTAGAGACCCAGTACTTC. This sequence encodes CSAPGGLETQYF.

J is TRBJ2-2 and V is TRBV24-1; D unresolved. The CDR3 extends over 13 amino acids. The germline V gene has CDR1 KGHDR and CDR2 SFDVKD. V dropped 5 bases and J dropped 0 bases, with 3 bases sitting between them. CDR3 sequence reads: CATSATNTGELFF. CDR3 nucleotide sequence: TGTGCCACCAGTGCAACGAACACCGGGGAGCTGTTTTTT.

The chain employs TRBV27 and TRBJ2-6; 12 nucleotides agree with TRBD1. The length of the CDR3 is 19 residues. The germline gives CDR1 MNHEY, CDR2 SMNVEV (reference sequence). Germline trimming cut 5 bases from V and 1 base from J; bases unmatched to any gene: 9. The CDR3 bases are TGTGCCAGCAGTCCGGTCCCGGGACAGGGGGCTTCTGGGGCCAACGTCCTGACTTTC. Translation gives CASSPVPGQGASGANVLTF. The whole variable domain, filled in from reference TRBV27 and TRBJ2-6, reads EAQVTQNPRYLITVTGKKLTVTCSQNMNHEYMSWYRQDPGLGLRQIYYSMNVEVTDKGDVPEGYKVSRKEKRNFPLILESPSPNQTSLYFCASSPVPGQGASGANVLTFGAGSRLTVL.

CDR3 sequence (DNA): TGTGCCAGTAGTATCGACAGGAGCAATCAGCCCCAGCATTTT. Translated: CASSIDRSNQPQHF. The chain employs TRBV19 and TRBJ1-5; D might be TRBD1 (6 bases). CDR3 size: 14 residues. The ends were cut back, 3 bases at V and 1 base at J, with 7 bases in the middle. CDR1 and CDR2 (germline): LNHDA, SQIVND (reference sequence).